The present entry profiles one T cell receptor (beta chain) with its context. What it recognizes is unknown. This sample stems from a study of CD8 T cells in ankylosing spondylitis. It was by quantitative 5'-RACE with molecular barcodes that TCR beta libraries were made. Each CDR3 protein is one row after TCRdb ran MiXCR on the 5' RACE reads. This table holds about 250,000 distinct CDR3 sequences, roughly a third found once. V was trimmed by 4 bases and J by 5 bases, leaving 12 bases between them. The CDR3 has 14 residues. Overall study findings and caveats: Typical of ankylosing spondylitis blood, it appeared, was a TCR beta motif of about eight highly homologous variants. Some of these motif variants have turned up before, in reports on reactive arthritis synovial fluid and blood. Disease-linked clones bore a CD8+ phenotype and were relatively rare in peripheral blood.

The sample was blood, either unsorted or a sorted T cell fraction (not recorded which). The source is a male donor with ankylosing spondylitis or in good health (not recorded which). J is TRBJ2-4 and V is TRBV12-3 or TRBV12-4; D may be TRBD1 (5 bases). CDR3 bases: TGTGCCAGCAGTTGGGGCCAGGTCCAAAACATTCAGTACTTC. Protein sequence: CASSWGQVQNIQYF.